This is a list of T cell receptor beta chains from one sample in a study of T-cell memory formation after mild COVID-19. MiXCR, run by TCRdb on the 5' RACE reads, gives a single entry per CDR3 protein. The table shows just under 350,000 distinct CDR3 sequences, with 10% to 15% occurring only once. The sample comprised PBMCs or a T cell subset sorted from them (not recorded which). These receptors came from a man younger than 35 who had mild COVID-19 (a few samples of this study predate the infection). Cell type and time point are not known. Each CDR3 is given with its conserved first and last residue. Each record gives: J gene, D gene, V gene, CDR3 protein. A D gene is named only where the DNA matches it firmly.

J: TRBJ2-1
D: TRBD2
V: TRBV28
CDR3: CASSLSGGWNEQFF

J: TRBJ1-2
D: NA
V: TRBV20-1
CDR3: CSVSDFPNYGYTF

J: TRBJ2-7
D: NA
V: TRBV7-9
CDR3: CASRGPTDYEQYF

J: TRBJ2-5
D: NA
V: TRBV12-3/TRBV12-4
CDR3: CDSSPDSPETQYF

J: TRBJ2-1
D: NA
V: TRBV7-6
CDR3: CASSFQIGREQFF

J: TRBJ1-2
D: NA
V: TRBV11-2
CDR3: CASSLRAGPNYGYTF

J: TRBJ2-3
D: NA
V: TRBV4-3
CDR3: CASSRGGVGTDTQYF

J: TRBJ1-1
D: TRBD1
V: TRBV19
CDR3: CASMDRVRNTEAFF

J: TRBJ2-3
D: NA
V: TRBV7-3
CDR3: CASSSSGEWSDTQYF

J: TRBJ2-1
D: NA
V: TRBV3-1
CDR3: CASSPGPMGDEQFF

J: TRBJ1-1
D: TRBD1
V: TRBV19
CDR3: CASSVPTGLNTEAFF

J: TRBJ2-7
D: TRBD1
V: TRBV7-7
CDR3: CASSSSGGEQYF

J: TRBJ2-3
D: NA
V: TRBV6-5
CDR3: CASSYSPTDTQYF

J: TRBJ2-1
D: TRBD2
V: TRBV27
CDR3: CASSPLASGGANEQFF

J: TRBJ2-3
D: NA
V: TRBV11-3
CDR3: CASSSYISADTQYF